Sequencing of this T cell receptor (beta chain) was carried out in a study of patients and donors after allogeneic stem cell transplantation. TCRdb used MiXCR to reprocess the RT-PCR reads, holding one entry per CDR3 protein. This sample has approximately 160,000 distinct CDR3 sequences, with 20% to 25% found just once. This clonotype was recorded a few times. Germline loops: CDR1 SQVTM, CDR2 ANQGSEA. The junction had 19 bases not matched to a gene; V was cut back by 1 base and J by 4 bases. The CDR3 is 19 amino acids. Sequenced material: blood, either unsorted or a sorted T cell fraction (not recorded which). This receptor was obtained from a human donor who was either an allogeneic HSCT recipient or a stem cell or donor lymphocyte infusion donor (not recorded which). It is not recorded whose cells these are; they may come from a transplant donor. V is TRBV29-1 and J is TRBJ1-2; 9 bases fit TRBD1. As DNA, the CDR3 is TGCAGCGTTGAAGGTTGGGGGCCGGGGACAGGGAGGAGAAGCTATGGCTACACCTTC. It codes for CSVEGWGPGTGRRSYGYTF.